This T cell receptor (beta chain) comes out of a study of OX40 agonist ivuxolimab in advanced cancers. Study context: Therapy given before enrollment (anti-PD-1, anti-PD-L1 or anti-CTLA-4) was allowed, and around 44% had some. Findings of the study overall: No determination was made of the antigen specificity of the expanded peripheral T cells. Partial responders at 0.1-3.0 mg/kg showed near-lowest clonal expansion. CD8+ T cells averaged more expanded clones than CD4+.

Sequencing used immunoSEQ multiplex PCR; TCRdb keeps in-frame clones, though not all of them. The table records roughly 86,000 clones, 80% to 90% of them present only once. Concerning this clone: No antigen is known for it.

The CDR3 has 16 amino acids. Trimming removed 5 bases from V and 0 bases from J; junction bases left unmatched: 7. Per germline, CDR1 SGHTA and CDR2 FQGNSA. The sequence was obtained from an adult with an advanced solid tumor such as melanoma, head and neck, liver or kidney cancer. The sequenced sample was CD4+ or CD8+ T cells sorted from blood, obtained in a trial of the OX40 agonist ivuxolimab. The chain employs TRBV7-2 and TRBJ1-5; TRBD1 agrees at 7 bases. In DNA, the CDR3 is TGTGCCAGCAGCCTCGGGACAGCCTATAGCAATCAGCCCCAGCATTTT. Protein sequence: CASSLGTAYSNQPQHF.